The present entry profiles one T cell receptor beta chain with its context. Its cognate antigen is unknown. Every patient had relapsed following autologous stem cell transplantation, and cohorts differed in brentuximab vedotin exposure. This CDR3 comprises 17 residues. Unmatched junction bases numbered 13, after V lost 3 bases and J lost 2 bases. Per the germline V gene, CDR1 is LGHNA and CDR2 is YSLEER. The sample originates from a study of PD-1 blockade in classical Hodgkin lymphoma. Study results and limitations: Excluded were patients who started nivolumab under 1 year after ASCT, a group that had lower diversity. Baseline TCR diversity was reportedly lower in newly diagnosed patients than in healthy donors. It was reported as lower still in relapsed/refractory patients. Lower baseline TCR diversity marked trial partial responders and progressors.

The repertoire was sequenced with immunoSEQ multiplex PCR; TCRdb's copy has only in-frame clones and lacks some. Altogether about 36,000 clones are present, about 70% being singletons, with the ten largest covering approximately 14%. The sequence was collected from a human donor with classical Hodgkin lymphoma. The gene calls are TRBV4-3 and TRBJ2-7, with 7 positions matching TRBD2. The sample was peripheral blood mononuclear cells (PBMCs), taken before the second cycle of nivolumab. The CDR3 is CASSQYLSEGGTYEQYF. CDR3 bases: TGCGCCAGCAGCCAGTATTTGAGCGAGGGAGGGACCTACGAGCAGTACTTC.